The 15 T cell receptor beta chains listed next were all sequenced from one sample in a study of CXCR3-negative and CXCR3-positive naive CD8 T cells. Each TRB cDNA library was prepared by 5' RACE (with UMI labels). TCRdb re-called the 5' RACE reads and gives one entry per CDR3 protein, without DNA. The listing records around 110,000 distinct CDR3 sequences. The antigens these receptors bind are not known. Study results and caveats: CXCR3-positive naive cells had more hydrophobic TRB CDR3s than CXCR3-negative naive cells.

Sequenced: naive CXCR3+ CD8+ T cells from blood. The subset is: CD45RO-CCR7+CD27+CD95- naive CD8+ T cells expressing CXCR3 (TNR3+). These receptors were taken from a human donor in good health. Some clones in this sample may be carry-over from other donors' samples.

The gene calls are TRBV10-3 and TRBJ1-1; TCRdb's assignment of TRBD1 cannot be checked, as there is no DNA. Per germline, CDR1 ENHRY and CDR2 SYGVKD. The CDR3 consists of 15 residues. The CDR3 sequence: CAISELSQGAAEAFF.

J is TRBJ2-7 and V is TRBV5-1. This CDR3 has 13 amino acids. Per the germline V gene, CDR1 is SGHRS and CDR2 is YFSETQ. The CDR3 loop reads CASSLGSSYEQYF. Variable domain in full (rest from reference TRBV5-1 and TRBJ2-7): KAGVTQTPRYLIKTRGQQVTLSCSPISGHRSVSWYQQTPGQGLQFLFEYFSETQRNKGNFPGRFSGRQFSNSRSEMNVSTLELGDSALYLCASSLGSSYEQYFGPGTRLTVT.

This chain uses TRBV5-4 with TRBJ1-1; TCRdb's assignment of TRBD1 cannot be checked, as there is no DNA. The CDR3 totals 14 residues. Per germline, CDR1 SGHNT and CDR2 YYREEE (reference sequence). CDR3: CASSLIQGNTEAFF.

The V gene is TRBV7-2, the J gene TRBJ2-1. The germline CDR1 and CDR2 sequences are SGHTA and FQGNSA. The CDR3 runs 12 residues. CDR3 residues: CASSLVLYEQFF.

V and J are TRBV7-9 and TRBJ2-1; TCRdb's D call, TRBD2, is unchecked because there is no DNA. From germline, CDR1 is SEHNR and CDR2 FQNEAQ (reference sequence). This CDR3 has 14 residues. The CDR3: CASSSNSGYNEQFF.

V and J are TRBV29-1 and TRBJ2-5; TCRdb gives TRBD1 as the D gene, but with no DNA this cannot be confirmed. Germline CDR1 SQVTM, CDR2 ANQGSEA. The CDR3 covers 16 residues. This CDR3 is CSVFLSGLPLGETQYF.

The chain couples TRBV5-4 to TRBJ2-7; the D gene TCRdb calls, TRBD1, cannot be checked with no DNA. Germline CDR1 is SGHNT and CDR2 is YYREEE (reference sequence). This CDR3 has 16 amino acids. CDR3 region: CASSPSLGAKVDEQYF.

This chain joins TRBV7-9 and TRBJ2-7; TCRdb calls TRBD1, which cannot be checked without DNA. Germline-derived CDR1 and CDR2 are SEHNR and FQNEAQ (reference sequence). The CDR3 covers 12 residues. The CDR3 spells CASSPSSGVKYF. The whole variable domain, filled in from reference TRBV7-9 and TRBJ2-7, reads DTGVSQNPRHKITKRGQNVTFRCDPISEHNRLYWYRQTLGQGPEFLTYFQNEAQLEKSRLLSDRFSAERPKGSFSTLEIQRTEQGDSAMYLCASSPSSGVKYFGPGTRLTVT.

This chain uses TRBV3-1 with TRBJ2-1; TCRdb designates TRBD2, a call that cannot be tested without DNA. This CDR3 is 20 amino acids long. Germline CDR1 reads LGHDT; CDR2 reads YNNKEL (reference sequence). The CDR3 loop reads CASSPQPSLAGGSSYNEQFF.

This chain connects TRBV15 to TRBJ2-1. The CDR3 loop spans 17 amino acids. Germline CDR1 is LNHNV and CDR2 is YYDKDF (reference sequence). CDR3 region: CATSRDPTSRRHNEQFF.

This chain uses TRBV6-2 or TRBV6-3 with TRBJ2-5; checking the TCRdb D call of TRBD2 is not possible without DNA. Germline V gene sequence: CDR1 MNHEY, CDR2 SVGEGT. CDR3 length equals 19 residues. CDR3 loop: CASSYSSSSGGPLQETQYF.

The CDR3 sequence is CASSLGQNQPQHF. The genes are TRBV7-6 and TRBJ1-5; with no DNA, the TCRdb D assignment of TRBD1 cannot be verified. Germline CDR1 is SGHVS and CDR2 is FNYEAQ. This CDR3 spans 13 amino acids.

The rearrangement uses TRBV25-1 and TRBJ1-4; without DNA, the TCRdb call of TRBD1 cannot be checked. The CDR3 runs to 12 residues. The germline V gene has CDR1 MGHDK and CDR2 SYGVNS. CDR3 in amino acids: CASSPQDRGLFF.

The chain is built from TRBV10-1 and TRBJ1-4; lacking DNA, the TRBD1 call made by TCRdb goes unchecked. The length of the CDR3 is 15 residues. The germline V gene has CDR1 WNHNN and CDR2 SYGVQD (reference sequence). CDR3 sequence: CASTGRFATNEKLFF.

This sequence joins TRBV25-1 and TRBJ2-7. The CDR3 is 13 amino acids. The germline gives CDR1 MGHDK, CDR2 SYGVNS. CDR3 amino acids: CASSQWESYEQYF.